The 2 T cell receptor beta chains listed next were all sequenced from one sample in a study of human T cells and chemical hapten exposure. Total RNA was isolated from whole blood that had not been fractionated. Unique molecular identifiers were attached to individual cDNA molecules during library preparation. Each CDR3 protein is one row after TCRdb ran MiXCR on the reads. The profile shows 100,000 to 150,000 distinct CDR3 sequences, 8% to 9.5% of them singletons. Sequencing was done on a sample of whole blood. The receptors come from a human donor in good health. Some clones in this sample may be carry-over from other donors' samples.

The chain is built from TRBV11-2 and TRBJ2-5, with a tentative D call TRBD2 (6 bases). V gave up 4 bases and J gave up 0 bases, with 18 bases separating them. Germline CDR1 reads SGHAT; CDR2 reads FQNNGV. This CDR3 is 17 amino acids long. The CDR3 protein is CASSSRGRRTYQETQYF. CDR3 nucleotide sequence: TGTGCCAGCAGCTCCCGAGGGAGGCGGACGTACCAAGAGACCCAGTACTTC. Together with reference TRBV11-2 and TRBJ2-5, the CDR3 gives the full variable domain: EAGVAQSPRYKIIEKRQSVAFWCNPISGHATLYWYQQILGQGPKLLIQFQNNGVVDDSQLPKDRFSAERLKGVDSTLKIQPAKLEDSAVYLCASSSRGRRTYQETQYFGPGTRLLVL.

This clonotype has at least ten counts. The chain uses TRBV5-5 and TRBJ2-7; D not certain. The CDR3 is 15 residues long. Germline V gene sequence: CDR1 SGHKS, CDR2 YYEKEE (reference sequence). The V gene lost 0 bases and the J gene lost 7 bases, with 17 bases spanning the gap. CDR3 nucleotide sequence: TGTGCCAGCAGCTTGGAGAGGTCCTCAGTACGAGAGCAGTACTTC. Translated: CASSLERSSVREQYF.